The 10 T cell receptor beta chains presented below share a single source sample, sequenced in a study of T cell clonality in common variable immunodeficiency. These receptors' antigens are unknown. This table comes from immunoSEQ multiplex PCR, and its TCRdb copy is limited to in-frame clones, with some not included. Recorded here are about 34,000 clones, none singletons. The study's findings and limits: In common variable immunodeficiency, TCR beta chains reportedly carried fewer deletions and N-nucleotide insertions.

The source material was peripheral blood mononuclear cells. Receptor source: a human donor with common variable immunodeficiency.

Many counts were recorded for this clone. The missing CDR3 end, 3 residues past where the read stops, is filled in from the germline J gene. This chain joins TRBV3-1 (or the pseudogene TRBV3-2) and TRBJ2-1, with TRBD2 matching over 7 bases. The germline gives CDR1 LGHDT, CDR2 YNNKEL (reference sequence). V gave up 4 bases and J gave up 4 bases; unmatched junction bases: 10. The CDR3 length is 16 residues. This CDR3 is CASSRASGVGYNEQFF. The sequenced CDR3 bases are TGTGCCAGCAGCCGAGCTAGCGGTGTGGGGTACAATGAG.

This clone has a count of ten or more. The CDR3 sequence: CASSVDQRGTYEQYF. The sequenced CDR3 bases are TGTGCCAGCAGCGTAGACCAGCGGGGGACCTACGAG. The V gene is TRBV9, the J gene TRBJ2-7, with TRBD2 matching over 8 bases. Read coverage stops 3 residues before the CDR3 terminus; the germline J gene supplies the remainder. The CDR3 covers 15 residues. With V trimmed by 0 bases and J by 2 bases, 4 bases remained unmatched. In germline, CDR1 is SGDLS, CDR2 YYNGEE.

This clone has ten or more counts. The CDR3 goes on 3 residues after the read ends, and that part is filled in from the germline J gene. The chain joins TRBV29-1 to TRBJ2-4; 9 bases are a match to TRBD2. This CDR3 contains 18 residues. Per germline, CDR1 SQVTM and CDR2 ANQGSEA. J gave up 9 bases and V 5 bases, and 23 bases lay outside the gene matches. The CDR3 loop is CSVIYALGLAQPRGIQYF. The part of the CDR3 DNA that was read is TGCAGCGTTATCTACGCCCTGGGACTAGCCCAACCCCGAGGCATT.

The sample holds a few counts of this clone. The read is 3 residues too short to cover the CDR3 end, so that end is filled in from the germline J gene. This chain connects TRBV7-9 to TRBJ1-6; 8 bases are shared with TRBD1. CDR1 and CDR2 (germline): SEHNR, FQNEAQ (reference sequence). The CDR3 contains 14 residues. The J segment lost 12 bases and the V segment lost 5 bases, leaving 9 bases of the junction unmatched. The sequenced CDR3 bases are TGTGCCAGCAGCCCTGACAGGGGTTATCTACCC. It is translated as CASSPDRGYLP. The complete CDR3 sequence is CASSPDRGYLPLHF. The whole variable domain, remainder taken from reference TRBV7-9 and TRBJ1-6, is DTGVSQNPRHKITKRGQNVTFRCDPISEHNRLYWYRQTLGQGPEFLTYFQNEAQLEKSRLLSDRFSAERPKGSFSTLEIQRTEQGDSAMYLCASSPDRGYLPLHFGNGTRLTVT.

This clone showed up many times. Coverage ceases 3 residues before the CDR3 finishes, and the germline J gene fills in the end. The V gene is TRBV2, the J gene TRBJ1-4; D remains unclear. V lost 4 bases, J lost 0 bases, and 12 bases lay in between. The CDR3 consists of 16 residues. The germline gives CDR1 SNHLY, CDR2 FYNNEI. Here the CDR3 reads CASSVTRQATNEKLFF. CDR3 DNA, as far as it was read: TGTGCCAGCAGTGTCACCAGGCAAGCAACTAATGAAAAA.

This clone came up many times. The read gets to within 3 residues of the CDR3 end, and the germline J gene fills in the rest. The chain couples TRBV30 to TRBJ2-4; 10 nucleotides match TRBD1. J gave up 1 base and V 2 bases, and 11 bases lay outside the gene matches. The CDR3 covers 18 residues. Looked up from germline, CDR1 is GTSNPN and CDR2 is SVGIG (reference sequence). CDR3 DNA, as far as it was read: TGTGCCTGGAGTTCCCGGACAGGGGGAGTAGTGGCCAAAAACATT. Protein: CAWSSRTGGVVAKNI. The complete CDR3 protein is CAWSSRTGGVVAKNIQYF.

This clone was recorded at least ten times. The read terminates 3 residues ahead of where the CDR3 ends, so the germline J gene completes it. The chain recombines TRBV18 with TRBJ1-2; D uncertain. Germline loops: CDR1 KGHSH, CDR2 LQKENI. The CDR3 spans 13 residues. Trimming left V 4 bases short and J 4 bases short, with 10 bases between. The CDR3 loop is CASSLPGFYGYTF. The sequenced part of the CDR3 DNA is TGTGCCAGCTCACTTCCGGGGTTCTATGGC.

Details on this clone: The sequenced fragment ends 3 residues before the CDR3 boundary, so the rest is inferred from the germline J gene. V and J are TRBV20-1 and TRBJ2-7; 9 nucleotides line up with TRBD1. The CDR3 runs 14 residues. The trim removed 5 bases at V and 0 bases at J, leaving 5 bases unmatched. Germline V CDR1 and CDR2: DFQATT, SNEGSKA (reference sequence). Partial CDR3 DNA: TGCAGTGCTTCACAGGGGGCACGCTCCTACGAG. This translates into CSASQGARSYE. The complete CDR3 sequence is CSASQGARSYEQYF.

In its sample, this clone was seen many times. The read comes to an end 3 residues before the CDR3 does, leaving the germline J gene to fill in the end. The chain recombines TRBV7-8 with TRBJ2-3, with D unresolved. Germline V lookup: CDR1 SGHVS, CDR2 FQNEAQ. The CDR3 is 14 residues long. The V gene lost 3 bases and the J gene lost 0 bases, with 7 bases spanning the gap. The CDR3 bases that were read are TGTGCCAGCAGCTTTGGCCCTAGCACAGATACG. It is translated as CASSFGPSTDT. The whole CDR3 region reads CASSFGPSTDTQYF.

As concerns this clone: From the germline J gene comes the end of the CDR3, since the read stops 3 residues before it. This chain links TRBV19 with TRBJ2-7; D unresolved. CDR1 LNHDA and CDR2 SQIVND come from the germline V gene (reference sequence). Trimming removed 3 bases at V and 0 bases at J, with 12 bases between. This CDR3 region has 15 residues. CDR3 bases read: TGTGCCAGTAGTATGTCCCCATTCAGCTCCTACGAG. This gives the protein CASSMSPFSSYE. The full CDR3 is CASSMSPFSSYEQYF. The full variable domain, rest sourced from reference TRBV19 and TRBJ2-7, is DGGITQSPKYLFRKEGQNVTLSCEQNLNHDAMYWYRQDPGQGLRLIYYSQIVNDFQKGDIAEGYSVSREKKESFPLTVTSAQKNPTAFYLCASSMSPFSSYEQYFGPGTRLTVT.